This TCR beta chain was found in a study of blood T cells in healthy people across ages. This clonotype was counted only a few times. This CDR3 comprises 15 residues. Trimming at V came to 5 bases and at J to 5 bases, leaving 12 bases not matched to a gene. Per the germline V gene, CDR1 is SGHTA and CDR2 is FQGNSA. Primed by a sample-barcoded 5' primer and a J-beta primer mix, a second PCR proceeded for about 7 to 11 cycles. Tagging of each cDNA molecule was performed by a template-switch adaptor with 12 random nucleotides. Each CDR3 protein is one row after TCRdb ran MiXCR on the 5' RACE reads. Counted here are around 580,000 distinct CDR3 sequences, roughly 48% occurring once; the ten biggest clones make up around 23%.

J is TRBJ2-7 and V is TRBV7-2, with 7 bases that match TRBD2. Sequencing input: blood. The sequence derives from a man older than 75 in good health. CDR3 sequence reads: CASSTQGGEADEQYF. The CDR3 DNA is TGTGCCAGCAGCACCCAGGGAGGGGAGGCCGACGAGCAGTACTTC.